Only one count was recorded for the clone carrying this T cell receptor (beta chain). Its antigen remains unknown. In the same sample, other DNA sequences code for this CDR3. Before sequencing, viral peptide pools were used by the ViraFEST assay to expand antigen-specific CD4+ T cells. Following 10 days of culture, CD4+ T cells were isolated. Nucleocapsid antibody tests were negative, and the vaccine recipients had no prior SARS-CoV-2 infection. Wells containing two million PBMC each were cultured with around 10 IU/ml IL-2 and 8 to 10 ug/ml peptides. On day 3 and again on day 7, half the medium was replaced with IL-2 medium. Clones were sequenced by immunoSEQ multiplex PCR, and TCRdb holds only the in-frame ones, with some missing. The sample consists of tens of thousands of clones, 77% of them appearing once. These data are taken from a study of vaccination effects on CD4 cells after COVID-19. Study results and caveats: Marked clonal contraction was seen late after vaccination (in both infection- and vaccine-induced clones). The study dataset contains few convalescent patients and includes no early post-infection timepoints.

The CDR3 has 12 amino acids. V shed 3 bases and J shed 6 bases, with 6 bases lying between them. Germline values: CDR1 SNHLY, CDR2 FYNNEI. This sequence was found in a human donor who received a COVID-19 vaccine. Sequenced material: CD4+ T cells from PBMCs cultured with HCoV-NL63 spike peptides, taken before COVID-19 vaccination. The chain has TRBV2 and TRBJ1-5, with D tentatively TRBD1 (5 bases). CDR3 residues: CASSEGGQPQHF. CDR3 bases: TGTGCCAGCAGTGAGGGGGGTCAGCCCCAGCATTTT.